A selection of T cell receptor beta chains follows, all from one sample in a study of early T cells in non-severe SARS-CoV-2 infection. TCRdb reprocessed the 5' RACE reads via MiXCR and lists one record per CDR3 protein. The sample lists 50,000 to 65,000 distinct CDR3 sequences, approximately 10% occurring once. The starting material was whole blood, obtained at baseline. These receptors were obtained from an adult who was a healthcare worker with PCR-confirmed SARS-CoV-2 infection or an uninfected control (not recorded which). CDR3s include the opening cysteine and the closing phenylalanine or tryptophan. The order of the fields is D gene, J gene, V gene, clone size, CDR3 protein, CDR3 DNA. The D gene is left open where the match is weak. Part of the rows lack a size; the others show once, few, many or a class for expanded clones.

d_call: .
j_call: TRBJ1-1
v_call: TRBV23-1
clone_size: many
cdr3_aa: CASSPGWGNTEAFF
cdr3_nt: TGCGCCAGCAGTCCCGGGTGGGGCAACACTGAAGCTTTCTTT

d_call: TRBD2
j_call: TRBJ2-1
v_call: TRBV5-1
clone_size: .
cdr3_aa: CASSLRTSGGDEQFF
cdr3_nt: TGCGCCAGCAGCTTGCGGACTAGCGGGGGCGATGAGCAGTTCTTC

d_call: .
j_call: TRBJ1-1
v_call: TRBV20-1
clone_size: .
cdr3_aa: CSARLDTLSAFF
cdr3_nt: TGCAGTGCTAGATTGGACACCCTTTCGGCTTTCTTT

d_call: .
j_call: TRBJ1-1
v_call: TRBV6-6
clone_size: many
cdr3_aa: CASSNNRVGYTEAFF
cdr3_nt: TGTGCCAGCAGTAACAACAGGGTAGGATACACTGAAGCTTTCTTT

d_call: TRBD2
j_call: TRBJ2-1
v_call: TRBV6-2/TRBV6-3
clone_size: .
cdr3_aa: CASSGLADYNEQFF
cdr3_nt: TGTGCCAGCAGTGGACTAGCGGATTACAATGAGCAGTTCTTC

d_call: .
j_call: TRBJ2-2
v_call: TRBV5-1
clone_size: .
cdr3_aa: CASTPPAQGGYSRELFF
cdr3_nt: TGCGCCAGCACCCCCCCCGCACAGGGGGGGTATAGTCGGGAGCTGTTTTTT

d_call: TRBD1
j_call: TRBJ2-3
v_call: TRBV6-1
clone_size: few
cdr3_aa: CASSAGTGRALDTQYF
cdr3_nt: TGTGCCAGCAGTGCTGGGACAGGGCGCGCGTTGGATACGCAGTATTTT

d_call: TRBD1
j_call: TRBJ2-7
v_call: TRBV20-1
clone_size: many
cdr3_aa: CSAKKGAPYEQYF
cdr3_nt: TGCAGTGCTAAGAAGGGGGCCCCCTACGAGCAGTACTTC

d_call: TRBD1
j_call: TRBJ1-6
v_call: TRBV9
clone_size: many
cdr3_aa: CASSAGTANSPLHF
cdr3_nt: TGTGCCAGCAGCGCCGGGACAGCGAATTCACCCCTCCACTTT

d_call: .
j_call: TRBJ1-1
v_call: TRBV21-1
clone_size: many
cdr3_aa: CASSARDRGAGTEAFF
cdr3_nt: TGTGCCAGCAGCGCCCGGGACAGGGGAGCGGGCACTGAAGCTTTCTTT

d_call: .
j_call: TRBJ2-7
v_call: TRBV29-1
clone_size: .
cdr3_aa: CSVELAGATYEQYF
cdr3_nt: TGCAGCGTTGAGTTGGCAGGGGCCACCTACGAGCAGTACTTC

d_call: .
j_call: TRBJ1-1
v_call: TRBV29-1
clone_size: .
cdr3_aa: CSVEEGVSGYTEAFF
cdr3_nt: TGCAGCGTTGAAGAGGGAGTTAGTGGGTACACTGAAGCTTTCTTT

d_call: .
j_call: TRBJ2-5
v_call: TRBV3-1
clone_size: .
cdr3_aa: CASSIGTGQETQYF
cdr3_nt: TGTGCCAGCAGCATAGGGACGGGACAAGAGACCCAGTACTTC

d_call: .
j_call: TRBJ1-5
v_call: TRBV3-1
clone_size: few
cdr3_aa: CASSSRNQPQHF
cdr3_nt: TGTGCCAGCAGCTCGCGAAATCAGCCCCAGCATTTT

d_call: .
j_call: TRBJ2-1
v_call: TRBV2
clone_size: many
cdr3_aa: CASLANEQFF
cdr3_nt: TGTGCCAGCCTGGCCAATGAGCAGTTCTTC

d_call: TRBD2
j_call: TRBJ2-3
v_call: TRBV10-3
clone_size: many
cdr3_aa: CAISTSGGTDTQYF
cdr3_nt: TGTGCCATTTCAACTAGCGGGGGCACAGATACGCAGTATTTT

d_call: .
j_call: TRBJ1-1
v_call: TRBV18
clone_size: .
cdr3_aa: CASSPKDGGTEAFF
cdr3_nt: TGTGCCAGCTCACCCAAGGACGGGGGGACTGAAGCTTTCTTT

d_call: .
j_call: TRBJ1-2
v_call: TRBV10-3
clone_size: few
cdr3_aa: CATRSPGSNYGYTF
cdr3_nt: TGTGCCACCAGGTCCCCCGGGTCCAACTATGGCTACACCTTC

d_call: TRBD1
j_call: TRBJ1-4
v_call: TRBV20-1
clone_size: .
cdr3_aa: CSARDGGTGAHRLFF
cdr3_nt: TGCAGTGCTAGAGATGGGGGGACAGGGGCCCACAGGCTGTTTTTT

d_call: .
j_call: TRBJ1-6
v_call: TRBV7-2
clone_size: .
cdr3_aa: CASTPAAGMDSPLHF
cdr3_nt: TGTGCCAGCACCCCAGCGGCAGGGATGGATTCACCCCTCCACTTT

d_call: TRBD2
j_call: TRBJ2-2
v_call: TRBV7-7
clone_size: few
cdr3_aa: CASSLLAGGTGELFF
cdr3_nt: TGTGCTAGCAGCTTGCTAGCGGGGGGTACCGGGGAGCTGTTTTTT

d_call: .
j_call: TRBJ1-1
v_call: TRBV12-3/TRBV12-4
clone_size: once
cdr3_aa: CASSYTTNTEAFF
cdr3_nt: TGTGCCAGCAGCTATACGACGAACACTGAAGCTTTCTTT

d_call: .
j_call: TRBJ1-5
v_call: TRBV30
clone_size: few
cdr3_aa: CAWSVQGYQPQHF
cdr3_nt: TGTGCCTGGAGTGTACAAGGGTATCAGCCCCAGCATTTT

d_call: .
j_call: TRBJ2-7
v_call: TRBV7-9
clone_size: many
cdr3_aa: CASSPGLSYEQYF
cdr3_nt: TGTGCCAGCAGCCCGGGACTCTCCTACGAGCAGTACTTC

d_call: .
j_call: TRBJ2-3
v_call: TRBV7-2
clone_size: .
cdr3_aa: CASSPGLPYSTDTQYF
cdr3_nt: TGTGCCAGCAGCCCCGGACTCCCGTATAGCACAGATACGCAGTATTTT

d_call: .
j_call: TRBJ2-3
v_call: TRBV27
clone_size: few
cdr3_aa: CASSSRKRSTDTQYF
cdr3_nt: TGTGCCAGCAGTTCCCGGAAGAGGAGCACAGATACGCAGTATTTT

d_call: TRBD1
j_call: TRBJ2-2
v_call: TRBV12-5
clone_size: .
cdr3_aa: CASTGQGHTGELFF
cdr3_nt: TGTGCTAGTACCGGACAGGGACACACCGGGGAGCTGTTTTTT

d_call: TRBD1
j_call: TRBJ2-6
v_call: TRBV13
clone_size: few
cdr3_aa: CASRTGGGANVLTF
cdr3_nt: TGTGCCAGCAGGACAGGGGGAGGGGCCAACGTCCTGACTTTC

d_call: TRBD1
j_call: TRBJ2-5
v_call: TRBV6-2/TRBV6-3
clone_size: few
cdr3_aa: CASSPYRRQGQETQYF
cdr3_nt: TGTGCCAGCAGTCCCTATCGCCGACAGGGGCAAGAGACCCAGTACTTC

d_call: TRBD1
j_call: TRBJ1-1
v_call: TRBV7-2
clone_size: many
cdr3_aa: CAGSDRGNTEAFF
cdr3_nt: TGTGCCGGATCTGACAGGGGGAACACTGAAGCTTTCTTT

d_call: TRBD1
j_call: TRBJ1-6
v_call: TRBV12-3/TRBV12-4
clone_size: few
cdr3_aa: CASSFEGAYSPLHF
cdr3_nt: TGTGCCAGCAGTTTCGAGGGGGCATATTCACCCCTCCACTTT